This T cell receptor beta chain was identified during a study of cytomegalovirus exposure and HLA in healthy donors. On this clone itself: No antigen is known for it.

CDR1 is SEHNR, CDR2 FQNEAQ, per germline (reference sequence). The CDR3 has 16 amino acids. The trim removed 4 bases at V and 7 bases at J, leaving 12 bases unmatched. Primers included in the PCR were 60 Vbeta and 13 Jbeta primers. The assay was immunoSEQ multiplex PCR, and TCRdb's table has in-frame clones only and misses some. This table has some 170,000 clones, 70% to 90% appearing once. Findings and limits, study-wide: Using the classifier, cytomegalovirus status was reportedly diagnosed with high specificity and sensitivity. A later look showed TCR association rates differing by HLA locus, highest for DRB1 and lowest for HLA-C. When a later analysis was performed, an Asian-associated ancestry cluster reportedly had fewer N-insertions than the approximately 700-donor mean.

This clonotype was sampled from a woman in her thirties in good health and CMV-seronegative. Sequencing was carried out using PBMCs. This chain connects TRBV7-9 to TRBJ1-4, with TRBD1 matching 7 bases. This CDR3 reads CASSSALTGMSEKLFF. Here the CDR3 DNA reads TGTGCCAGCAGCTCCGCGCTGACAGGGATGAGTGAAAAACTGTTTTTT.